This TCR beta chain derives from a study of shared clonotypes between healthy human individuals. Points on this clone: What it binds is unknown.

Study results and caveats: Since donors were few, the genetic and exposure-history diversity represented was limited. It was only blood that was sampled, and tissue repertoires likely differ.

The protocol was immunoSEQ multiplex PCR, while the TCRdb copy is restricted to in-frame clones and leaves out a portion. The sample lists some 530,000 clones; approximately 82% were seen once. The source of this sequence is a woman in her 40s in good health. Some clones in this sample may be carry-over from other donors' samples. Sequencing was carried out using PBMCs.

The CDR3 loop reads CASQPGGAGGPNEQFF. CDR3 DNA sequence: TGTGCCAGTCAACCGGGGGGAGCGGGAGGTCCCAATGAGCAGTTCTTC. The V and J genes are TRBV2 and TRBJ2-1; 9 bases map to TRBD2. Germline V gives CDR1 SNHLY, CDR2 FYNNEI. CDR3 length: 16 residues. Losses at the gene ends were 9 bases for V and 6 bases for J; bases not matched to a gene: 15. The full variable domain, rest sourced from reference TRBV2 and TRBJ2-1, is EPEVTQTPSHQVTQMGQEVILRCVPISNHLYFYWYRQILGQKVEFLVSFYNNEISEKSEIFDDQFSVERPDGSNFTLKIRSTKLEDSAMYFCASQPGGAGGPNEQFFGPGTRLTVL.